This T cell receptor (beta chain) emerged from a study of T cells in Graves' hyperthyroidism and ophthalmopathy. Template material for amplifying TCR beta CDR3 regions consisted of RNA transcripts. RT-PCR in the first round (using the HTBI primer set) targeted the TCR CDR3. In TCRdb, the multiplex PCR reads were re-called with MiXCR into one record per CDR3 protein. This sample has some 300,000 distinct CDR3 sequences, with roughly a fifth found just once. The V gene's germline CDR1 is SEHNR and CDR2 FQNEAQ (reference sequence). CDR3 length equals 18 residues. V lost 5 bases, J lost 0 bases, and 7 bases stayed unmatched. Many counts were recorded for this clonotype.

The genes are TRBV7-9 and TRBJ2-1; TRBD2 agrees at 13 bases. The sequenced sample consisted of blood. The TCR originated in a man aged 50 to 59 with Graves' ophthalmopathy. CDR3 DNA sequence: TGTGCCAGCAGCCAGACTAGCGGGAGGCTCCGCTCCTACAATGAGCAGTTCTTC. Translating it yields CASSQTSGRLRSYNEQFF.